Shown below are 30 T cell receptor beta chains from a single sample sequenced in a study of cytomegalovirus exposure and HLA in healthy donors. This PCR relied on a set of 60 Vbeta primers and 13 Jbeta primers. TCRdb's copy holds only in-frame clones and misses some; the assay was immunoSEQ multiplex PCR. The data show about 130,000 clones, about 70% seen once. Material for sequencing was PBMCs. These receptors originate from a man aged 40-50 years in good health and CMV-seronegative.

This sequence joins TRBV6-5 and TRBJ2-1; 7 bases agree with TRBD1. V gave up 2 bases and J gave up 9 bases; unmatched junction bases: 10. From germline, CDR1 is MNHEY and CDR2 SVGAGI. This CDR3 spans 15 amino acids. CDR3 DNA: TGTGCCAGCAGTTACGTAGGACAGGCAATTGGTGAGCAGTTCTTC. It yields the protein CASSYVGQAIGEQFF.

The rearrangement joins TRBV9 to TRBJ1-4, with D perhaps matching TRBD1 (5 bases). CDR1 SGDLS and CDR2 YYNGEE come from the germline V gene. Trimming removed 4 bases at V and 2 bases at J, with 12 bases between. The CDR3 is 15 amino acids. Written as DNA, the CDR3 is TGTGCCAGCAGCTTCCAGGGTGTCACTAATGAAAAACTGTTTTTT. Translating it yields CASSFQGVTNEKLFF.

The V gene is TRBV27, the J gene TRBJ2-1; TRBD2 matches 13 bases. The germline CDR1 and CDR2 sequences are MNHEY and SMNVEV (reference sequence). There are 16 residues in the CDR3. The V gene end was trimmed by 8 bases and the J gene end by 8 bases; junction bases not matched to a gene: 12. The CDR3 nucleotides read TGTGCCAGCTCCCCCACCGGGACTAGCGGGATCGATGAGCAGTTCTTC. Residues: CASSPTGTSGIDEQFF.

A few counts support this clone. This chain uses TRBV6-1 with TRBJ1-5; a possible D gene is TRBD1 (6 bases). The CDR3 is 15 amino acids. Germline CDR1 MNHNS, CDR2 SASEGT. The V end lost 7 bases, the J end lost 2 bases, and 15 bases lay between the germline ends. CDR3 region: CASKTPGAGNQPQHF. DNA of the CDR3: TGTGCCAGCAAGACCCCAGGGGCCGGCAATCAGCCCCAGCATTTT.

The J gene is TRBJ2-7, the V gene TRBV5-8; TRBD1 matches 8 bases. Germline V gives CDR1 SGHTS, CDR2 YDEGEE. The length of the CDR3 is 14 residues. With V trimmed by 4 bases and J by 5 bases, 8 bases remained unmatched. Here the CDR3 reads CASSRGQGPNEQYF. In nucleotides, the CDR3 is TGTGCCAGCAGCAGAGGACAGGGTCCGAACGAGCAGTACTTC.

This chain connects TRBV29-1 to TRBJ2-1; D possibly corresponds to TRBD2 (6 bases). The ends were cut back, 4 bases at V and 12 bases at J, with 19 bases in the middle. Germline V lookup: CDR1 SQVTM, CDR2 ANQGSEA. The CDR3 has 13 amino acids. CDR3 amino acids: CSVVNDPTRPQFF. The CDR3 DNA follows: TGCAGCGTTGTTAATGATCCGACTAGACCGCAGTTCTTC.

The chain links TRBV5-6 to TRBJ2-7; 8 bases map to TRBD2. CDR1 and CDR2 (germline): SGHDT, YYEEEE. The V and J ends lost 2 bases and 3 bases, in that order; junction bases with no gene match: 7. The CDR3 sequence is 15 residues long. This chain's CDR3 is CASSFIGRGVYEQYF. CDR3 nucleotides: TGTGCCAGCAGCTTTATAGGGCGGGGGGTCTACGAGCAGTACTTC.

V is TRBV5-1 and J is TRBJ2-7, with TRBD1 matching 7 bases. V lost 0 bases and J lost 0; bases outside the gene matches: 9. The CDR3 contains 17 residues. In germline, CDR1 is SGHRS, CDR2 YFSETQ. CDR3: CASSLAGAAGGSYEQYF. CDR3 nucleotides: TGCGCCAGCAGCTTGGCCGGGGCGGCAGGGGGCTCCTACGAGCAGTACTTC.

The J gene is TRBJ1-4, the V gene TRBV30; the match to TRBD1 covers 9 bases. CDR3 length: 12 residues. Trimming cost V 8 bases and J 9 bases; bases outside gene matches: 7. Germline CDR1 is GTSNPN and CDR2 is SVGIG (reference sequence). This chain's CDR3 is CASKGQGQKLFF. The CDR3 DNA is TGTGCCAGTAAGGGACAGGGACAAAAACTGTTTTTT.

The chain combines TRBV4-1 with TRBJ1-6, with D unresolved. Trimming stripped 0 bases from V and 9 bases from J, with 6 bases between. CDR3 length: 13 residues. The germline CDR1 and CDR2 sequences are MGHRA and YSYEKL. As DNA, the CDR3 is TGCGCCAGCAGCCAAGACTCGGGTTCACCCCTCCACTTT. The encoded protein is CASSQDSGSPLHF.

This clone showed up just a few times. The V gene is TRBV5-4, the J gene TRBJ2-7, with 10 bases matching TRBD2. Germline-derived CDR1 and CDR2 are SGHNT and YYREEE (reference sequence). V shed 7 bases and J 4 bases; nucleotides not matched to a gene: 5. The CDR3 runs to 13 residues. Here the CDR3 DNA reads TGTGCCAGCTCACTAGCGGGACTGTACGAGCAGTACTTC. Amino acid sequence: CASSLAGLYEQYF.

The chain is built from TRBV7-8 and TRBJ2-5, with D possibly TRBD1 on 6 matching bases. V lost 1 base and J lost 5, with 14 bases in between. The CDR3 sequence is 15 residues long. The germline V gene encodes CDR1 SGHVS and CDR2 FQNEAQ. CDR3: CASSLESAGVETQYF. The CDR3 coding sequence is TGTGCCAGCAGCTTAGAATCGGCAGGGGTGGAGACCCAGTACTTC. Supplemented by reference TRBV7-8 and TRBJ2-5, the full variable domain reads GAGVSQSPRYKVAKRGQDVALRCDPISGHVSLFWYQQALGQGPEFLTYFQNEAQLDKSGLPSDRFFAERPEGSVSTLKIQRTQQEDSAVYLCASSLESAGVETQYFGPGTRLLVL.

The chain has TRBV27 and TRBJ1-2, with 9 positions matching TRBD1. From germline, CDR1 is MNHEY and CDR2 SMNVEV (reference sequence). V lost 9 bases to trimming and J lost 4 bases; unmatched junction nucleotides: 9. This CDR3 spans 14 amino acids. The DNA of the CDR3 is TGTGCCAGTCGGGGCGGGACAGGGCGCTATGGCTACACCTTC. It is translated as CASRGGTGRYGYTF.

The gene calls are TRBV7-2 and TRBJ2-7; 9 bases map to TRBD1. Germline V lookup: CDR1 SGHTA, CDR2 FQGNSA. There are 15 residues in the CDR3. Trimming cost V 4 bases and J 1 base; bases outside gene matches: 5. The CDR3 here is CASSSTGGASYEQYF. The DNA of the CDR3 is TGTGCCAGCAGCTCTACAGGGGGCGCATCCTACGAGCAGTACTTC.

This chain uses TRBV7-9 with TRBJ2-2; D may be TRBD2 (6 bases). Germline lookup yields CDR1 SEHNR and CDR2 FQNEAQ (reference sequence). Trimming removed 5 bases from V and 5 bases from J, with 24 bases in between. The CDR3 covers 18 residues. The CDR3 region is CASSLQTGSLISTGELFF. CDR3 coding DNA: TGTGCCAGCAGCCTCCAGACCGGGAGCTTAATAAGTACCGGGGAGCTGTTTTTT.

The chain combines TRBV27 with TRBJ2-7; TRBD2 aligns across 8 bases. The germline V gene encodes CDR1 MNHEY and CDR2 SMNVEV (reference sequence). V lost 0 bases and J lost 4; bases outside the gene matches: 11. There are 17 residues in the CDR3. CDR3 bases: TGTGCCAGCAGTTTATCGAAGGATGCTAGCGGGCTGTACGAGCAGTACTTC. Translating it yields CASSLSKDASGLYEQYF.

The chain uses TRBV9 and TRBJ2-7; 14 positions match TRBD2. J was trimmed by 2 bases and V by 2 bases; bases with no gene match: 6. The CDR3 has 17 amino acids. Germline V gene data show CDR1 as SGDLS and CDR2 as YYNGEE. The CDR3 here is CASSVTSGRAPPYEQYF. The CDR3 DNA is TGTGCCAGCAGCGTGACTAGCGGGAGGGCTCCCCCCTACGAGCAGTACTTC.

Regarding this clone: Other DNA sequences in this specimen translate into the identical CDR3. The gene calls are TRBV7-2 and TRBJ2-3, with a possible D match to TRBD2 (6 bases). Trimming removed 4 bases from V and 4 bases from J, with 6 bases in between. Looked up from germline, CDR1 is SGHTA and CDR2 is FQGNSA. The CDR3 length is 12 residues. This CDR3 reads CASSSGADTQYF. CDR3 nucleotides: TGTGCCAGCAGCTCGGGAGCAGATACGCAGTATTTT.

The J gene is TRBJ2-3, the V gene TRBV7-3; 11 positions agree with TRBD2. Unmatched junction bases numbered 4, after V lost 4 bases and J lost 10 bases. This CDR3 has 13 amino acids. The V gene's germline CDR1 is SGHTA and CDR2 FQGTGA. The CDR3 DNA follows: TGTGCCAGCAGCTCCCTGACTAGCGGGGCGCAGTATTTT. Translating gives CASSSLTSGAQYF.

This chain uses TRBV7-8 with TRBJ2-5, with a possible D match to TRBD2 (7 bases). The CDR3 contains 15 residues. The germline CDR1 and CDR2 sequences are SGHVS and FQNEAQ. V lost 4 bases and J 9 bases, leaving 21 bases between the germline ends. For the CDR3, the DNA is TGTGCCAGCAGCTCCCTCGGAGGGGGGGAGTTGGCCCAGTACTTC. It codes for CASSSLGGGELAQYF.

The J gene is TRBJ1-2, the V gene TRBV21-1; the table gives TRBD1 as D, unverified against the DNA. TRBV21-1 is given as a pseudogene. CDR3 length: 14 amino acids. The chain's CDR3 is CASSKRGEKYGYTF. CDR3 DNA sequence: TGTGCCAGCAGCAAAAGGGGTGAGAAGTATGGCTACACCTTC.

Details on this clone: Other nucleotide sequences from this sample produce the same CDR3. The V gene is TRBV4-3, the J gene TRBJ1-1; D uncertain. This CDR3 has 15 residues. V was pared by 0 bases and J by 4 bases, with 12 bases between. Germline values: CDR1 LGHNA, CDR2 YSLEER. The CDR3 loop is CASSQDSIGGTEAFF. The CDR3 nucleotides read TGCGCCAGCAGCCAAGATAGTATTGGTGGCACTGAAGCTTTCTTT.

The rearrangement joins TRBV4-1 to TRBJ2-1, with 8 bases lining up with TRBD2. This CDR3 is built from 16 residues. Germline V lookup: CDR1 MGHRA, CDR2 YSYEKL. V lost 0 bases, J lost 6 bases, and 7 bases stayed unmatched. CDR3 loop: CASSQDGAGGFNEQFF. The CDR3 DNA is TGCGCCAGCAGCCAAGACGGGGCGGGGGGTTTCAATGAGCAGTTCTTC.

The CDR3, as DNA: TGCGCCAGCAGCCGCGGGACTAGCGGTAACGAGCAGTACTTC. It specifies CASSRGTSGNEQYF. The chain recombines TRBV5-1 with TRBJ2-7; 11 bases align to TRBD2. The CDR3 length is 14 residues. V shed 4 bases and J 5 bases; nucleotides not matched to a gene: 5. The germline V gene has CDR1 SGHRS and CDR2 YFSETQ.

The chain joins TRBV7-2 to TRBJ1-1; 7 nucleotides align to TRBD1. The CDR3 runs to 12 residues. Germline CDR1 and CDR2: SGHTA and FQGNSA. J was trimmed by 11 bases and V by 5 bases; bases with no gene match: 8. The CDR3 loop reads CASSVDRVEAFF. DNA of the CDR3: TGTGCCAGCAGCGTCGACAGGGTTGAGGCTTTCTTT.

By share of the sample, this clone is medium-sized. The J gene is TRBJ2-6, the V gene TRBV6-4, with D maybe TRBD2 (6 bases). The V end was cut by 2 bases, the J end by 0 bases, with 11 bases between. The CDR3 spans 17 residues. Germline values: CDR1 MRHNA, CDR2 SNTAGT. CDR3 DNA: TGTGCCAGCAGTGACCATGTGGGGGGCTCTGGGGCCAACGTCCTGACTTTC. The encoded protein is CASSDHVGGSGANVLTF.

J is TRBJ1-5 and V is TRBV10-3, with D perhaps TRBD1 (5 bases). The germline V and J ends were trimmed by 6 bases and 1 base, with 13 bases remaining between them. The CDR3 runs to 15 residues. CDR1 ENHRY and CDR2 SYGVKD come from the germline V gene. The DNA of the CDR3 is TGTGCCATCAGCGCGGGACTGGAAAGCAATCAGCCCCAGCATTTT. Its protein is CAISAGLESNQPQHF.

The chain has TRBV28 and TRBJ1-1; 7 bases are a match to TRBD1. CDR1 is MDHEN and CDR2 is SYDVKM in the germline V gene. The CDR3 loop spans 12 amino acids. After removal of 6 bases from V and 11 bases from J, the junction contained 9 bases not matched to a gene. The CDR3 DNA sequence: TGTGCCAGCAGACAACAGGGGCCACAGGCTTTCTTT. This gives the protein CASRQQGPQAFF.

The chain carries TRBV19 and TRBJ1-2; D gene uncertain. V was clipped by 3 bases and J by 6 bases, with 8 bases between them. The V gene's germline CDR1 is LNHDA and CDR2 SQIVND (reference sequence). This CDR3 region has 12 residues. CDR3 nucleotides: TGTGCCAGTAGTATCGGGCGGGATGGCTACACCTTC. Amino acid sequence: CASSIGRDGYTF.

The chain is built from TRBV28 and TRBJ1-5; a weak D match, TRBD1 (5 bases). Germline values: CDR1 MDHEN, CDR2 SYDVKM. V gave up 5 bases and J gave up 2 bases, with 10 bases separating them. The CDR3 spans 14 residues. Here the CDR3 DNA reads TGTGCCAGCAGTCGAGACAGAGGCAATCAGCCCCAGCATTTT. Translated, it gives CASSRDRGNQPQHF.